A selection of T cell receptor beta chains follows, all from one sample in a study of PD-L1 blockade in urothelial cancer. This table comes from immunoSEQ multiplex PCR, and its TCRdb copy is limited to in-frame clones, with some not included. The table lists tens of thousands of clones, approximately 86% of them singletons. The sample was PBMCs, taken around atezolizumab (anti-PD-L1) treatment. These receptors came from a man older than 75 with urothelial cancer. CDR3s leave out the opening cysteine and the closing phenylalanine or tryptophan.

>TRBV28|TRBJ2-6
AVSGGGAGANVLT
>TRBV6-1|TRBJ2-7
ASSLEAVTYEQY
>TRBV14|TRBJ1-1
ASSQGWGTRTNTEAF
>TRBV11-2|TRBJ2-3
ASRASSGRRTDTQY
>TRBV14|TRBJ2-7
ASSRSTEAEQY
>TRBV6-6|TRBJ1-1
ASSYSRDRGTEAF
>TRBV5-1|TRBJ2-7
ASSLGGTVTPYEQY
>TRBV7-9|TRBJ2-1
ASSVAGGSSYNEQF
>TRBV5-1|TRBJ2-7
ASSLVKAGTSYEQY
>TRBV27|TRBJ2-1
ASSLFASGDTYNEQF
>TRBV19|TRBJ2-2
ASRPGTVNTGELF
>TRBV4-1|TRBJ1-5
ASSRGPLSNQPQH
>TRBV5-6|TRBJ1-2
ASSLGRDRGYT
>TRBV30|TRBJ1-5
AWSVNGYDQPQH
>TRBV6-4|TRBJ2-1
ASSPLEGNEQF
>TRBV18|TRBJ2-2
ASSPRGTPTTGELF
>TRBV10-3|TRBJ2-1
AISGGGSSYNEQF
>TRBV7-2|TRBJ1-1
ASSLNSVTVNTEAF
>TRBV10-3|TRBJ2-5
AISPEGTSGRARETQY
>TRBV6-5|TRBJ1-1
ASTRGGDTEAF
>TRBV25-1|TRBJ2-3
ASSDGRDDTDTQY
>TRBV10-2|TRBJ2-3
ASNPGGDTQY
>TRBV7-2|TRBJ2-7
ASSSLTGFSYEQY
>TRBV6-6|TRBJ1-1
ASSPGQGYTEAF